This T cell receptor (beta chain) was captured in a study of early stage breast cancer tumors. The study's findings and limits: In about 90% of the 16 patients, blood comparison separated tumor from normal breast. Enriched TCRB sequences shared across patients were mostly commonly generated sequences.

A note on this clone: The antigen remains unidentified.

Germline V gene data show CDR1 as SGHAT and CDR2 as FQNNGV. This CDR3 comprises 14 residues. V was clipped by 5 bases and J by 5 bases, with 15 bases between them. Produced via immunoSEQ multiplex PCR; TCRdb's table is partial and in-frame only. The profile shows about 9,500 clones, around 70% of them singletons. Sequencing was done on a sample of breast tumor tissue. This receptor was identified in a person between 45 and 65 years old with breast cancer. The rearrangement uses TRBV11-2 and TRBJ2-5; the D gene could be TRBD1 or TRBD2 (5 bases each). The CDR3 coding sequence is TGTGCCAGCAGCGAAGGACAAGGCGGGGAGACCCAGTACTTC. It encodes CASSEGQGGETQYF.